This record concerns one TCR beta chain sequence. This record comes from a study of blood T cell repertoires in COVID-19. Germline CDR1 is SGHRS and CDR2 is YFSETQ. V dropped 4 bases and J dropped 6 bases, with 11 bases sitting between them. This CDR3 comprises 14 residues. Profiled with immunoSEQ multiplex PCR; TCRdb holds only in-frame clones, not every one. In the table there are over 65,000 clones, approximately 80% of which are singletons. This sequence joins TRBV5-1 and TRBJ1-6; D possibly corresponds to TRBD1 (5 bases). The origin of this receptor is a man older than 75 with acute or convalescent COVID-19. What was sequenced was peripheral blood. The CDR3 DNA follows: TGCGCCAGCAGCGCGGGACGGAGTAATTCACCCCTCCACTTT. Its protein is CASSAGRSNSPLHF.